This T cell receptor (beta chain) was identified during a study of T cell changes during pregnancy in multiple sclerosis. Germline V gene lookup returns CDR1 MNHEY and CDR2 SMNVEV (reference sequence). The CDR3 sequence is 19 residues long. V shed 4 bases and J 1 base; nucleotides not matched to a gene: 12. The data were produced by immunoSEQ multiplex PCR, yet TCRdb's version contains in-frame clones alone and is incomplete. The sample has roughly 80,000 clones, 70% to 90% seen once. The clonotype was recovered from a female donor with multiple sclerosis, enrolled in a pregnancy study. The starting material was peripheral blood, obtained before pregnancy. The V gene is TRBV27, the J gene TRBJ1-5; 11 bases are shared with TRBD1. The CDR3 nucleotides read TGTGCCAGCAGTTCCGGACAGGGGGCGTCTTTAATGAGCAATCAGCCCCAGCATTTT. Protein: CASSSGQGASLMSNQPQHF.